This TCR beta chain was documented in a study of cytomegalovirus exposure and HLA in healthy donors. Study summary: The roughly 120 million unique TCR beta sequences, from some 170 million T cells, were found by an earlier analysis. An early release of data contained approximately 85 million unique TCRs, which came from HLA-typed donors.

It was with 60 Vbeta and 13 Jbeta primers that the PCR ran. Here immunoSEQ multiplex PCR was the method, and the copy in TCRdb shows in-frame clones only, minus some. The data hold about 100,000 clones, with roughly 84% observed a single time. CDR1 is SGHKS and CDR2 is YYEKEE in the germline V gene (reference sequence). The CDR3 totals 16 residues. J gave up 5 bases and V 4 bases, and 13 bases lay outside the gene matches. Points on this clone: What it binds is unknown.

Regarding the study as a whole: Earlier analysis yielded a pattern in which most TCR beta V segments were productive about 87% or about 30% of the time. In all likelihood, a cluster of highly shared sequence variants was a sequencing artifact.

V and J are TRBV5-5 and TRBJ2-5; 8 nucleotides line up with TRBD1. Material for sequencing was PBMCs. The TCR sequence derives from a woman under 30 in good health and CMV-seronegative. CDR3 protein: CASSGEQGGQMETQYF. The CDR3 coding sequence is TGTGCCAGCAGCGGGGAACAGGGGGGCCAAATGGAGACCCAGTACTTC.